The 28 T cell receptor beta chains in this list originate from one sample, sequenced in a study of cytomegalovirus exposure and HLA in healthy donors. Amplification used 60 Vbeta primers and 13 Jbeta primers. Libraries were prepared by immunoSEQ multiplex PCR; TCRdb keeps only in-frame clonotypes and omits some of them. The table has 150,000 to 200,000 clones, about 85% seen once. The source material was PBMCs. These receptors were taken from a boy between 2 and 10 years old in good health and CMV-seronegative.

This clone appeared once. The V and J genes are TRBV5-5 and TRBJ2-7, with D tentatively TRBD2 (6 bases). The V gene lost 2 bases and the J gene lost 7 bases, with 19 bases spanning the gap. The CDR3 contains 15 residues. Germline assignment: CDR1 SGHKS and CDR2 YYEKEE (reference sequence). CDR3 DNA sequence: TGTGCCAGCAGCTTTCTTACAAATTGGGGGGAAGAGCAGTACTTC. As protein: CASSFLTNWGEEQYF.

The chain links TRBV28 to TRBJ2-7, with a tentative D call TRBD1 (6 bases). Germline V gene sequence: CDR1 MDHEN, CDR2 SYDVKM. V was cut by 6 bases and J by 1 base, with 13 bases left in between. The length of the CDR3 is 14 residues. The CDR3 protein is CASSPPGASYEQYF. The CDR3 coding sequence is TGTGCCAGCAGCCCTCCAGGGGCATCCTACGAGCAGTACTTC. Variable domain in full (rest from reference TRBV28 and TRBJ2-7): DVKVTQSSRYLVKRTGEKVFLECVQDMDHENMFWYRQDPGLGLRLIYFSYDVKMKEKGDIPEGYSVSREKKERFSLILESASTNQTSMYLCASSPPGASYEQYFGPGTRLTVT.

The chain carries TRBV29-1 and TRBJ2-5, with D possibly being TRBD2 (6 bases). The J call is doubtful: the DNA matches TRBJ2-7 better. The CDR3 is 15 amino acids. Germline V gene sequence: CDR1 SQVTM, CDR2 ANQGSEA. In DNA form, the CDR3 reads TGCAGCGTTGAGTTGGCGGGATCTAGCTCCTACGAGCAGTACTTC. It yields the protein CSVELAGSSSYEQYF.

The J gene is TRBJ2-3, the V gene TRBV7-9, with TRBD2 identical over 9 bases. The CDR3 sequence is 15 residues long. With 2 bases clipped from V and 5 bases from J, the junction kept 5 bases outside the gene matches. CDR1 is SEHNR and CDR2 is FQNEAQ in the germline V gene (reference sequence). The CDR3 reads CASSLSKLAGDTQYF. CDR3 nucleotide sequence: TGTGCCAGCAGCTTAAGCAAACTAGCGGGAGATACGCAGTATTTT.

The chain joins TRBV27 to TRBJ2-2; D is perhaps TRBD1 (5 bases). The germline V and J ends were trimmed by 2 bases and 6 bases, with 7 bases remaining between them. In germline, CDR1 is MNHEY, CDR2 SMNVEV (reference sequence). This CDR3 region has 13 residues. The DNA of the CDR3 is TGTGCCAGCAGTTTAAGGGGCGCCGGGGAGCTGTTTTTT. It translates to CASSLRGAGELFF.

The rearrangement links TRBV6-6 to TRBJ2-3; 10 bases agree with TRBD2. CDR3 length: 16 residues. V trimming: 5 bases; J trimming: 4 bases; junction bases outside the gene matches: 9. The V gene's germline CDR1 is MNHNY and CDR2 SVGAGI (reference sequence). The CDR3 DNA is TGTGCCAGCAGTAGGGCTAGCGGGAGCGGCGCAGATACGCAGTATTTT. This codes for CASSRASGSGADTQYF.

The V call is TRBV30, the J call TRBJ2-7; a weak D match, TRBD1 (6 bases). Trimming shortened V by 4 bases and J by 2 bases, and 12 bases separated the two germline ends. This CDR3 spans 13 amino acids. Germline CDR1 is GTSNPN and CDR2 is SVGIG (reference sequence). Here the CDR3 reads CAWNPGTTYEQYF. CDR3 coding DNA: TGTGCCTGGAATCCCGGGACAACCTACGAGCAGTACTTC. The full variable domain, rest sourced from reference TRBV30 and TRBJ2-7, is SQTIHQWPATLVQPVGSPLSLECTVEGTSNPNLYWYRQAAGRGLQLLFYSVGIGQISSEVPQNLSASRPQDRQFILSSKKLLLSDSGFYLCAWNPGTTYEQYFGPGTRLTVT.

The V gene is TRBV27, the J gene TRBJ1-5; no definite D call. The CDR3 is made up of 11 amino acids. The V end lost 8 bases, the J end lost 7 bases, and 9 bases lay between the germline ends. The germline V gene has CDR1 MNHEY and CDR2 SMNVEV (reference sequence). Here the CDR3 DNA reads TGTGCCAGCCTCTCTAAGCAGCCCCAGCATTTT. This translates into CASLSKQPQHF.

The chain employs TRBV4-1 and TRBJ2-7; D uncertain. This CDR3 contains 14 residues. Per germline, CDR1 MGHRA and CDR2 YSYEKL. The V and J ends lost 1 base and 4 bases respectively, with 11 bases between them. The CDR3 is CASSQGLQSYEQYF. The CDR3 DNA sequence: TGCGCCAGCAGCCAAGGTTTACAAAGTTACGAGCAGTACTTC.

V and J are TRBV11-3 and TRBJ2-7; no firm D call. Trimming pared 0 bases from V and 6 bases from J, leaving 12 bases between. Germline CDR1 and CDR2: SGHNT and YENEEA. This CDR3 has 14 residues. The CDR3 sequence is CASSLDPLLSEQYF. DNA of the CDR3: TGTGCCAGCAGCTTAGACCCGCTGTTGAGCGAGCAGTACTTC.

This clone is a singleton in its sample. This chain connects TRBV9 to TRBJ2-3; TRBD2 is a possible D gene (7 bases). The CDR3 length is 16 residues. With 0 bases removed from V and 4 bases from J, the gap between germline ends came to 15 bases. The germline gives CDR1 SGDLS, CDR2 YYNGEE. The CDR3 spells CASSVAGRGAADTQYF. The CDR3, as DNA: TGTGCCAGCAGCGTAGCCGGACGGGGGGCAGCAGATACGCAGTATTTT.

The chain combines TRBV5-1 with TRBJ1-2; 10 bases line up with TRBD1. This CDR3 has 15 residues. V shed 4 bases, J shed 8 bases, and the junction held 11 bases outside the gene matches. The germline gives CDR1 SGHRS, CDR2 YFSETQ. The CDR3 is CASSNPTGGTGGYTF. DNA of the CDR3: TGCGCCAGCAGCAACCCGACAGGGGGCACAGGGGGCTACACCTTC.

The J gene is TRBJ2-4, the V gene TRBV5-6; 8 bases are shared with TRBD2. With 3 bases clipped from V and 9 bases from J, the junction kept 14 bases outside the gene matches. CDR3 length: 16 residues. The germline V gene encodes CDR1 SGHDT and CDR2 YYEEEE. CDR3 amino acids: CASSWGREVRRGIQYF. CDR3 nucleotide sequence: TGTGCCAGCAGCTGGGGGCGGGAGGTACGTCGGGGCATTCAGTACTTC.

The chain recombines TRBV5-1 with TRBJ2-4, with TRBD2 identical over 10 bases. The V and J ends lost 1 base and 1 base, in that order; junction bases with no gene match: 20. The CDR3 spans 22 residues. CDR1 SGHRS and CDR2 YFSETQ come from the germline V gene. CDR3 sequence (DNA): TGCGCCAGCAGCTTGAGTCCACTAGCGGGGAGAAGTACCCTAGGGGCCAAAAACATTCAGTACTTC. As protein: CASSLSPLAGRSTLGAKNIQYF.

The chain recombines TRBV2 with TRBJ2-4, with 12 bases identical to TRBD2. V lost 6 bases to trimming and J lost 0 bases; unmatched junction nucleotides: 12. CDR3 size: 19 residues. The germline gives CDR1 SNHLY, CDR2 FYNNEI. CDR3 coding DNA: TGTGCCAGCAGGCCCGGGACTAGCGGGCGTTCCCTAGCCAAAAACATTCAGTACTTC. Its translation is CASRPGTSGRSLAKNIQYF.

V and J are TRBV7-9 and TRBJ1-5, with D maybe TRBD1 (5 bases). Trimming took 5 bases from V and 7 from J, leaving 15 bases between them. The CDR3 extends over 14 amino acids. Germline V gene sequence: CDR1 SEHNR, CDR2 FQNEAQ (reference sequence). CDR3 in amino acids: CASSRLGGTQPQHF. For the CDR3, the DNA is TGTGCCAGCAGCCGCCTGGGAGGGACCCAGCCCCAGCATTTT.

CDR3 residues: CASMGAGGLSYEQYF. The CDR3 DNA reads as TGTGCCAGCATGGGAGCCGGAGGACTCTCCTACGAGCAGTACTTC. The rearrangement joins TRBV28 to TRBJ2-7; possible D gene TRBD2, 5 bases. CDR3 length equals 15 residues. CDR1 MDHEN and CDR2 SYDVKM come from the germline V gene. V was cut by 7 bases and J by 0 bases, with 16 bases left in between.

The CDR3, as DNA: TGTGCCAGCCTGTACTACGAGCAGTACTTC. As protein: CASLYYEQYF. V is TRBV7-3 and J is TRBJ2-7, with no clear D. Germline CDR1 is SGHTA and CDR2 is FQGTGA. The V end was cut by 8 bases, the J end by 3 bases, with 5 bases between. The CDR3 totals 10 residues.

The chain uses TRBV7-8 and TRBJ1-3, with TRBD1 matching 7 bases. Germline V CDR1 and CDR2: SGHVS, FQNEAQ. This CDR3 comprises 13 residues. Unmatched junction bases numbered 5, after V lost 5 bases and J lost 7 bases. The CDR3 sequence: CASSVGQTNTIYF. The CDR3 DNA reads as TGTGCCAGCAGCGTGGGACAGACCAACACCATATATTTT.

The chain has TRBV5-1 and TRBJ2-1; maybe TRBD1 (6 bases). The CDR3 contains 15 residues. V was trimmed by 5 bases and J by 2 bases, leaving 14 bases between them. The germline V gene has CDR1 SGHRS and CDR2 YFSETQ. CDR3 coding DNA: TGCGCCAGCAGTGGACCGGGACAAACCTACAATGAGCAGTTCTTC. This codes for CASSGPGQTYNEQFF.

The rearrangement uses TRBV5-1 and TRBJ2-3, with TRBD2 matching 10 bases. With V trimmed by 4 bases and J by 2 bases, 4 bases remained unmatched. This CDR3 is built from 15 residues. Germline loops: CDR1 SGHRS, CDR2 YFSETQ. CDR3: CASSLGLAATDTQYF. CDR3 DNA sequence: TGCGCCAGCAGCCTAGGACTAGCGGCCACAGATACGCAGTATTTT.

The CDR3 coding sequence is TGTGCCAGTAGTGTCGAAGGGACTTCCCTTCCTAGCCATACGCAGTATTTT. It codes for CASSVEGTSLPSHTQYF. This rearrangement joins TRBV19 to TRBJ2-3; D may be TRBD2 (6 bases). The germline V gene encodes CDR1 LNHDA and CDR2 SQIVND (reference sequence). This CDR3 spans 17 amino acids. The germline V and J ends were trimmed by 5 bases and 7 bases, with 25 bases remaining between them.

This clone was seen only a few times. V gene TRBV4-1 combines with J gene TRBJ2-7; unclear D gene. V lost 3 bases and J lost 2, with 11 bases in between. The germline gives CDR1 MGHRA, CDR2 YSYEKL. CDR3 length: 14 amino acids. The CDR3 DNA follows: TGCGCCAGCAGCCACCCCGCTCAGGCCTACGAGCAGTACTTC. Translating it yields CASSHPAQAYEQYF.

The chain is built from TRBV27 and TRBJ2-7, with D possibly matching TRBD1 (7 bases). The CDR3 has 15 amino acids. Trimming left V 7 bases short and J 4 bases short, with 20 bases between. In germline, CDR1 is MNHEY, CDR2 SMNVEV (reference sequence). This CDR3 reads CASISTGGQLYEQYF. The CDR3 region has the DNA TGTGCCAGCATCTCGACCGGGGGACAGCTATACGAGCAGTACTTC.

The DNA for the CDR3 is TGTGCCAGCAGCTTAGTTGGGGGTAGGACTAGCGGGGTATACGAGCAGTACTTC. It yields the protein CASSLVGGRTSGVYEQYF. This chain links TRBV11-2 with TRBJ2-7; TRBD2 matches at 12 bases. CDR3 size: 18 residues. Germline V lookup: CDR1 SGHAT, CDR2 FQNNGV. Unmatched junction bases numbered 11, after V lost 1 base and J lost 4 bases.

The gene calls are TRBV5-4 and TRBJ1-1; possible D gene TRBD1, 5 bases. Germline loops: CDR1 SGHNT, CDR2 YYREEE (reference sequence). This CDR3 has 14 amino acids. The V end lost 4 bases, the J end lost 0 bases, and 10 bases lay between the germline ends. CDR3 region: CASSHTGLNTEAFF. DNA of the CDR3: TGTGCCAGCAGCCATACAGGTCTGAACACTGAAGCTTTCTTT.

V and J are TRBV4-1 and TRBJ1-2; D may be TRBD1 (6 bases). The length of the CDR3 is 14 residues. Trimming stripped 6 bases from V and 1 base from J, with 12 bases between. Germline CDR1 and CDR2: MGHRA and YSYEKL. CDR3 in DNA: TGCGCCAGCAGTGAACAGGACAGTAACTATGGCTACACCTTC. Translated: CASSEQDSNYGYTF.

The chain joins TRBV21-1 to TRBJ2-3; TRBD1, the D gene given by the table, was not confirmed from the DNA. TRBV21-1 is labeled a pseudogene. The CDR3 consists of 12 residues. CDR3 amino acids: CASLNDNHTQYF. The DNA for the CDR3 is TGTGCCAGCTTAAACGACAACCATACGCAGTATTTT.